The 13 T cell receptor beta chains in this list originate from one sample, sequenced in a study of blood T cells in healthy people across ages. Combining a sample-barcoded 5' primer with a J-beta primer mix, a second PCR ran for roughly 7 to 11 cycles. Via MiXCR, TCRdb re-called the 5' RACE reads, giving one row per CDR3 protein. The table includes approximately 2,000,000 distinct CDR3 sequences, approximately 39% detected once. Sequenced material: blood. These receptors were taken from a human donor in good health.

This clonotype has just a few counts. This sequence joins TRBV20-1 and TRBJ2-5, with no clear D. TRBJ2-7 matches the DNA end more closely, so the J call is doubtful. The CDR3 totals 13 residues. In germline, CDR1 is DFQATT, CDR2 SNEGSKA (reference sequence). The CDR3 DNA reads TGCAGTGCTAGAGCTCCCAGTCCCTACGAGCAGTACTTC. Translating gives CSARAPSPYEQYF.

The chain combines TRBV7-3 with TRBJ2-2; tentative D call: TRBD1 (6 bases). Looked up from germline, CDR1 is SGHTA and CDR2 is FQGTGA. V lost 5 bases to trimming and J lost 1 base, with 14 bases between them. This CDR3 region has 16 residues. CDR3 amino acids: CASSVSGTLNTGELFF. CDR3 in DNA: TGTGCCAGCAGCGTATCCGGGACACTGAACACCGGGGAGCTGTTTTTT.

The gene calls are TRBV10-3 and TRBJ1-2; 9 nucleotides align to TRBD1. With 10 bases clipped from V and 4 bases from J, the junction kept 13 bases outside the gene matches. Germline CDR1 is ENHRY and CDR2 is SYGVKD. The CDR3 has 15 residues. CDR3 nucleotide sequence: TGTGCCAGCGACGGCACAGGGGGCTCCTCCTATGGCTACACCTTC. Encoded protein: CASDGTGGSSYGYTF.

The chain couples TRBV3-1 to TRBJ2-7; D is perhaps TRBD2 (7 bases). The germline V gene has CDR1 LGHDT and CDR2 YNNKEL (reference sequence). This CDR3 spans 15 amino acids. Between the trimmed V and J ends, which lost 4 bases and 10 bases, there was a span of 23 bases. The CDR3 bases are TGTGCCAGCAGCCTCAGGGGAGGGGACCGACAAACACAGTACTTC. Residues: CASSLRGGDRQTQYF.

The chain has TRBV7-9 and TRBJ2-5; D is unresolved. From germline, CDR1 is SEHNR and CDR2 FQNEAQ (reference sequence). The CDR3 sequence is 12 residues long. Trimming cost V 5 bases and J 5 bases, with 9 bases left between them. CDR3 protein: CASSHTAETQYF. The CDR3 DNA follows: TGTGCCAGCAGCCACACGGCGGAGACCCAGTACTTC.

The chain links TRBV7-2 to TRBJ2-5; 10 bases are a match to TRBD2. The CDR3 contains 15 residues. The germline V gene has CDR1 SGHTA and CDR2 FQGNSA. The trim removed 3 bases at V and 4 bases at J, leaving 5 bases unmatched. CDR3 residues: CASSFGSGGSETQYF. CDR3 DNA: TGTGCCAGCAGCTTCGGTAGCGGGGGGTCAGAGACCCAGTACTTC.

This clonotype showed up just a few times. The chain has TRBV27 and TRBJ2-5; 8 nucleotides match TRBD2. The length of the CDR3 is 15 residues. From germline, CDR1 is MNHEY and CDR2 SMNVEV (reference sequence). V was pared by 4 bases and J by 3 bases, with 7 bases of the junction left unmatched. The CDR3 region is CASSSVAGGEETQYF. CDR3 DNA: TGTGCCAGCAGTTCCGTCGCGGGGGGAGAAGAGACCCAGTACTTC.

The chain has TRBV18 and TRBJ2-7; D is perhaps TRBD2 (5 bases). The germline V and J ends were trimmed by 5 bases and 3 bases, with 14 bases remaining between them. The CDR3 contains 14 residues. CDR1 and CDR2 from the germline V gene are KGHSH and LQKENI. The chain's CDR3 is CASSASEGYYEQYF. CDR3 nucleotides: TGTGCCAGCTCAGCGTCAGAGGGATACTACGAGCAGTACTTC.

This clonotype was seen a few times. The CDR3 reads CASSQDWVSQYF. DNA of the CDR3: TGTGCCAGCAGCCAAGATTGGGTGTCCCAGTACTTC. The rearrangement uses TRBV14 and TRBJ2-5; D not certain. V was clipped by 0 bases and J by 9 bases, with 8 bases between them. The CDR3 sequence is 12 residues long. From germline, CDR1 is SGHDN and CDR2 FVKESK.

The chain links TRBV6-5 to TRBJ2-5, with 11 nucleotides matching TRBD1. This CDR3 has 13 amino acids. J gave up 11 bases and V 8 bases, and 10 bases lay outside the gene matches. Germline-derived CDR1 and CDR2 are MNHEY and SVGAGI. The CDR3 nucleotides read TGTGCCAGCGGTGGGACAGGGGGTCGGGAGCAGTACTTC. Translated, it gives CASGGTGGREQYF.

This chain connects TRBV4-3 to TRBJ1-2; D gene ambiguous. The CDR3 is 15 residues long. V lost 1 base and J 2 bases, leaving 11 bases between the germline ends. Germline loops: CDR1 LGHNA, CDR2 YSLEER. The CDR3 is CASSQVEWRNYGYTF. In DNA form, the CDR3 reads TGCGCCAGCAGCCAAGTAGAGTGGCGGAACTATGGCTACACCTTC.

This clonotype has more than one count but fewer than ten. The V and J genes are TRBV12-3 or TRBV12-4 and TRBJ2-7; D is possibly TRBD1 (6 bases). The CDR3 sequence is 15 residues long. The ends were cut back, 5 bases at V and 0 bases at J, with 14 bases in the middle. CDR3: CASSPADRYSYEQYF. For the CDR3, the DNA is TGTGCCAGCAGTCCCGCTGACAGGTACTCCTACGAGCAGTACTTC.

About this clonotype: A much larger clone differs from this one at a single base, so this may be a read error. V usage is TRBV4-2 and J usage is TRBJ2-5; 8 bases agree with TRBD2. Per germline, CDR1 LGHNA and CDR2 YNFKEQ. The CDR3 is 14 residues long. CDR3 protein: CACSQGLAEETQYF. DNA for the CDR3: TGTGCCTGCAGCCAAGGACTAGCAGAAGAGACCCAGTACTTC.